The 5 T cell receptor beta chains in this list originate from one sample, sequenced in a study of T cell repertoires in cytomegalovirus infection. TCRdb processed the reads anew with MiXCR; each CDR3 protein has one entry. The table shows around 440,000 distinct CDR3 sequences, with around 11% occurring only once. Sequenced input: PBMCs. These TCRs come from a human donor in good health (CMV status not recorded). Some clones in this sample may be carry-over from other donors' samples.

This clonotype was found many times. The rearrangement joins TRBV7-9 to TRBJ1-1, with D possibly TRBD1 on 5 matching bases. The CDR3 sequence is 12 residues long. V was pared by 3 bases and J by 6 bases, with 8 bases between. Germline V lookup: CDR1 SEHNR, CDR2 FQNEAQ (reference sequence). The DNA of the CDR3 is TGTGCCAGCAGCTTTAGAGGGGCTGAAGCTTTCTTT. This sequence encodes CASSFRGAEAFF.

This clonotype was counted at least ten times. The genes are TRBV7-2 and TRBJ2-7; 9 bases map to TRBD2. The trim removed 3 bases at V and 4 bases at J, leaving 7 bases unmatched. The CDR3 covers 15 residues. The germline gives CDR1 SGHTA, CDR2 FQGNSA. The CDR3 coding sequence is TGTGCCAGCAGCTTCGGCGGGAGGGGGGCTTACGAGCAGTACTTC. Protein product: CASSFGGRGAYEQYF.

Ten or more counts support this clonotype. The chain combines TRBV7-9 with TRBJ2-1; D is perhaps TRBD1 (5 bases). The germline gives CDR1 SEHNR, CDR2 FQNEAQ (reference sequence). The CDR3 is made up of 14 amino acids. V was trimmed by 1 base and J by 7 bases, leaving 11 bases between them. The CDR3 bases are TGTGCCAGCAGCTTAGGGGGCCTAAGAAATGAGCAGTTCTTC. Translation: CASSLGGLRNEQFF.

This chain uses TRBV4-2 with TRBJ2-6; D not certain. The CDR3 sequence is 16 residues long. The V gene's germline CDR1 is LGHNA and CDR2 YNFKEQ. Trimming removed 1 base from V and 0 bases from J, with 7 bases in between. CDR3 sequence reads: CASSQGLVSGANVLTF. CDR3 DNA sequence: TGTGCCAGCAGCCAAGGTCTCGTCTCTGGGGCCAACGTCCTGACTTTC.

This clonotype has ten or more counts. This chain links TRBV12-3 or TRBV12-4 with TRBJ2-2; 7 positions match TRBD1. V gave up 3 bases and J gave up 5 bases; unmatched junction bases: 6. The CDR3 loop spans 15 amino acids. CDR3 sequence reads: CASSLRGLRTGELFF. DNA of the CDR3: TGTGCCAGCAGTTTGAGGGGGCTCAGGACCGGGGAGCTGTTTTTT.